This T cell receptor (beta chain) was captured by sequencing in a study of Graves' ophthalmopathy and Graves' hyperthyroidism. Overall study findings and caveats: The majority of expanded thyroid clonotypes above 0.001 frequency also occurred in blood.

V lost 10 bases and J lost 7, with 23 bases in between. The CDR3 is 14 amino acids. Germline loops: CDR1 ENHRY, CDR2 SYGVKD. Concerning this clonotype itself: As yet, its antigen is unknown.

Amplification from RNA transcripts yielded the TCR beta CDR3 regions. Second-round multiplex PCR followed a first-round RT-PCR using HTBI primers. TCRdb ran MiXCR on the multiplex PCR reads and lists one entry per CDR3 protein. The data hold around 1,000,000 distinct CDR3 sequences, with 35% to 45% observed a single time. Hyperthyroidism patients had new diagnoses, durations under 2 months, and ages of 18 to 65. Diagnoses were established from clinical symptoms, serum thyroxine, TRAb, thyroid ultrasound and orbital computed tomography. The source is an adult man with Graves' hyperthyroidism. Source material: peripheral blood or thyroid tissue (not recorded which). This chain joins TRBV10-3 and TRBJ2-7; D might be TRBD2 (6 bases). This CDR3 reads CATLREGRTGEQYF. For the CDR3, the DNA is TGTGCCACCTTAAGAGAGGGGAGGACGGGGGAGCAGTACTTC.